This T cell receptor beta chain was identified in a study of PD-L1 blockade in urothelial cancer. At the level of the study: It was at some point between 2013 and 2015 that patients started atezolizumab at 1,200 mg intravenously every 3 weeks. Blood samples contained a median around 140,000 T cells. Study-wide results and caveats: Tumor-associated blood clones were expanded more by durable-benefit patients at 3 weeks.

Time point meaning: peripheral blood 6 weeks after treatment start. Samples were collected from each patient before treatment and during treatment. Each patient gave between 1 and 8 of them in total. A note on this clone: As yet, its antigen is unknown.

Method: immunoSEQ multiplex PCR; TCRdb's copy keeps in-frame clones and lacks some. Of over 40,000 clones in the sample, roughly 85% are singletons; the top ten hold over 2.5%. CDR1 ENHRY and CDR2 SYGVKD come from the germline V gene. This CDR3 is 14 amino acids long. V shed 6 bases and J 1 base; nucleotides not matched to a gene: 3. The chain combines TRBV10-3 with TRBJ2-3; 8 bases are a match to TRBD1. The sequencing used PBMCs, collected around atezolizumab (anti-PD-L1) treatment. This sequence originates from a man between 65 and 85 years old with urothelial cancer. CDR3 in DNA: TGTGCCATCAGGGGGGGACAGGGCACAGATACGCAGTATTTT. It translates to CAIRGGQGTDTQYF.